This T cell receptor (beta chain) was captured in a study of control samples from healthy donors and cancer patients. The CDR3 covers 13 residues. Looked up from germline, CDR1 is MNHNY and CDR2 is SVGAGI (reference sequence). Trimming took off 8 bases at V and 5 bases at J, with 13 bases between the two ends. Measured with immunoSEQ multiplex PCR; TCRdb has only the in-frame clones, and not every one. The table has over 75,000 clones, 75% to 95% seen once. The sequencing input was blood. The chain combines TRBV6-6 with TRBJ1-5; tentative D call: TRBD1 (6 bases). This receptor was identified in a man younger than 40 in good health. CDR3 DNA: TGTGCCAGCCCAAGGGGGGGGGATCAGCCCCAGCATTTT. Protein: CASPRGGDQPQHF.